This is a list of T cell receptor beta chains from one sample in a study of T cell repertoires in aging, cancer and after chemotherapy. TCRdb re-called the multiplex PCR reads through MiXCR, storing one row per CDR3 protein. Counted here are 4,900 or so distinct CDR3 sequences, more than 20% occurring once; the ten biggest clones make up 3.7%. Material: blood. The receptor source for this set is a human donor in good health. The donor label of this sample is uncertain. Each CDR3 is given with its conserved first and last residue. The D gene is left open where the match is weak. Clone size is shown for a subset of rows, as once, few, many or a class of expanded clone.

TRBD2 TRBJ2-3 TRBV15 15 medium-sized TGTGCCACCAGCGTACTTAGCGGGGGAGCAGATACGCAGTATTTT CATSVLSGGADTQYF
TRBD1 TRBJ1-2 TRBV7-3 15 medium-sized TGTGCCAGCAGCTTACTCCCCGGGACAGGGGATGGCTACACCTTC CASSLLPGTGDGYTF
- TRBJ1-4 TRBV30 14 - TGTGCCTGGAGTGTCGTAGGGATTGAGGAAAAACTGTTTTTT CAWSVVGIEEKLFF
TRBD2 TRBJ2-1 TRBV6-5 15 medium-sized TGTGCCAGCAGAGGACTAGCGGGGATATCTGGTGAGCAGTTCTTC CASRGLAGISGEQFF
TRBD1 TRBJ2-2 TRBV5-3 15 - TGCGCCAGCAGCGGGGGACAGGGGGAGACCGGGGAGCTGTTTTTT CASSGGQGETGELFF
TRBD1 TRBJ2-7 TRBV5-1 14 - TGCGCCAGCAGCCCCCTGGGACAGGTGGACGAGCAGTACTTC CASSPLGQVDEQYF
TRBD1 TRBJ1-2 TRBV4-1 16 - TGCGCCAGCTTAGTAGCGACAGGGCCGCTCAACTATGGCTACACCTTC CASLVATGPLNYGYTF
TRBD2 TRBJ2-7 TRBV7-2 15 - TGTGCCAGCAGCTTAGAGGGACTAGCGGGCCTAGAGCAGTACTTC CASSLEGLAGLEQYF
- TRBJ2-2 TRBV19 13 medium-sized TGTGCCAGTAGTATAGATTTTACCGGGGAGCTGTTTTTT CASSIDFTGELFF
- TRBJ2-1 TRBV15 12 medium-sized TGTGCCACGAAAGGTTACTACAATGAGCAGTTCTTC CATKGYYNEQFF
TRBD1 TRBJ2-2 TRBV19 17 medium-sized TGTGCCAGTAGTCTCGGGCCTACAGGGGGCGGGACCGGGGAGCTGTTTTTT CASSLGPTGGGTGELFF
- TRBJ2-7 TRBV27 15 - TGTGCCAGCAGTAACACAGGGGCCGGGGGGCACGAGCAGTACTTC CASSNTGAGGHEQYF
- TRBJ2-7 TRBV19 14 medium-sized TGTGCCAGTAGGGCACGAGGGACCTCCTACGAGCAGTACTTC CASRARGTSYEQYF
TRBD1 TRBJ1-2 TRBV12-3/TRBV12-4 15 - TGTGCCAGCAGTCCGGGACAGACTCCCTTCTATGGCTACACCTTC CASSPGQTPFYGYTF
- TRBJ1-1 TRBV18 13 medium-sized TGTGCCAGCTCCACGGACAAGAACACTGAAGCTTTCTTT CASSTDKNTEAFF
TRBD2 TRBJ2-2 TRBV7-2 16 - TGTGCCAGCAGCGCGGGACTAGCGGGGGGCACCGGGGAGCTGTTTTTT CASSAGLAGGTGELFF
- TRBJ2-3 TRBV10-1 11 few TGCGCCAGCAGTGTAGGGGAGACGCAGTATTTT CASSVGETQYF
- TRBJ1-6 TRBV7-9 16 medium-sized TGTGCCAGCAGCTTAGGGCAAGGGTTCTATAATTCACCCCTCCACTTT CASSLGQGFYNSPLHF
TRBD1 TRBJ2-2 TRBV24-1 14 medium-sized TGTGCCACCAAACCAGGGGGTGCCACCGGGGAGCTGTTTTTT CATKPGGATGELFF
TRBD1 TRBJ2-4 TRBV29-1 18 medium-sized TGCAGCGTTGCCGGGGGGACAGGGGAAACGAAAGCCAAAAACATTCAGTACTTC CSVAGGTGETKAKNIQYF
- TRBJ2-2 TRBV18 15 medium-sized TGTGCCAGCTCACCAGACCGGTCGAACACCGGGGAGCTGTTTTTT CASSPDRSNTGELFF
- TRBJ1-1 TRBV11-2 15 - TGTGCCAGCAGAGGGGGGTCAAGCGTGAACACTGAAGCTTTCTTT CASRGGSSVNTEAFF
- TRBJ1-6 TRBV19 12 medium-sized TGTGCCAGCACATCTGGCCTTTCACCCCTCCACTTT CASTSGLSPLHF
- TRBJ1-1 TRBV20-1 12 few TGCAGCGGGTACGAGGCGGACACTGAAGCTTTCTTT CSGYEADTEAFF
TRBD1 TRBJ2-5 TRBV5-1 15 - TGCGCCAGCAGCGTACCGATGGACAGGGTAGAGACCCAGTACTTC CASSVPMDRVETQYF
- TRBJ2-2 TRBV11-2 13 - TGTGCCAGCAGCTTAGCAGGGACCGGGGAGCTGTTTTTT CASSLAGTGELFF
- TRBJ2-1 TRBV6-6 15 medium-sized TGTGCCAGCAGTTACGAGGGGGGGTTGGTGGGTGAGCAGTTCTTC CASSYEGGLVGEQFF
TRBD1 TRBJ1-3 TRBV6-5 14 medium-sized TGTGCCAGCAGTGGACAGGGGGCTTGGAACACCATATATTTT CASSGQGAWNTIYF
TRBD1 TRBJ1-6 TRBV6-5 14 medium-sized TGTGCCAGCACTCGGACAGGGGGCGGTTCACCCCTCCACTTT CASTRTGGGSPLHF
TRBD1 TRBJ1-5 TRBV6-2/TRBV6-3 12 medium-sized TGTGCCAGCGGACAGGGCCGACAGCCCCAGCATTTT CASGQGRQPQHF
- TRBJ2-7 TRBV7-2 13 few TGTGCCAGCAGCCTCAGAAGGGAGGATGAGCAGTACTTC CASSLRREDEQYF
- TRBJ1-2 TRBV5-1 13 - TGCGCCAGCAGCTTCGGTTTGGGGGACGGCTACACCTTC CASSFGLGDGYTF
TRBD2 TRBJ2-1 TRBV11-1 15 - TGTGCCAGCAGTCCGGGCGGGGGGGCAAAAAATGAGCAGTTCTTC CASSPGGGAKNEQFF
- TRBJ2-1 TRBV20-1 15 - TGCAGTGCCCCCACCCTCTCCTATCCTACCGATGAGCAGTTCTTC CSAPTLSYPTDEQFF
- TRBJ2-7 TRBV5-6 12 - TGCGCCAGCACCCCCGGGGTGGGTGAGCAGTACTTC CASTPGVGEQYF
- TRBJ2-7 TRBV12-3/TRBV12-4 17 few TGTGCCAGCAGTTTACGGGGGATAGACACAAGTTCCTACGAGCAGTACTTC CASSLRGIDTSSYEQYF
- TRBJ2-7 TRBV5-5 17 medium-sized TGTGCCAGCAGCTTGGGCAGCCCCCCCTTTGCCTACTACGAGCAGTACTTC CASSLGSPPFAYYEQYF
TRBD2 TRBJ2-3 TRBV6-2/TRBV6-3 15 once TGTGCCAGCAGTTACCGAGCGGGGGGAACAGATACGCAGTATTTT CASSYRAGGTDTQYF
- TRBJ1-1 TRBV5-6 14 medium-sized TGTGCCAGCAGCTTGTTGGGGGGGAACACTGAAGCTTTCTTT CASSLLGGNTEAFF
TRBD2 TRBJ2-6 TRBV11-2 18 medium-sized TGTGCCAGCAGCTTAGGTCCAGCGGGAGGCTCTGGGGCCAACGTCCTGACTTTC CASSLGPAGGSGANVLTF
- TRBJ1-5 TRBV5-6 14 medium-sized TGTGCCAGCAGCTTGTACTCTGGCAATCAGCCCCAGCATTTT CASSLYSGNQPQHF
- TRBJ2-3 TRBV7-6 13 medium-sized TGTGCCAGCAGCTTCCTTCGCACAGATACGCAGTATTTT CASSFLRTDTQYF
TRBD1 TRBJ1-6 TRBV10-1 12 medium-sized TGCGCCTCGGAGGGGGCAAATTCACCCCTCCACTTT CASEGANSPLHF
- TRBJ1-2 TRBV15 13 medium-sized TGTGCCACCAGCAGAGACCAAACGGGGGGCTACACCTTC CATSRDQTGGYTF